What follows are 8 T cell receptor beta chains derived from one specimen sequenced in a study of T-cell memory formation after mild COVID-19 (dated by TCRdb to about 2021). The library was made by 5' RACE. These reads were obtained on an Illumina NovaSeq 6000. TCRdb's own reprocessing of the public reads used fastp at Q25 and MiXCR and kept productive beta chains. Rows with one shared CDR3 protein collapse into an entry with the most common genes and DNA. The sample table lists about 340,000 distinct CDR3 sequences, 20% of them with a count of one. The ten largest clones add up to around 23% of the sample. The specimen was PBMCs or a T cell subset sorted from them (not recorded which). Source of these receptors: a man aged 18 to 30 who had mild COVID-19 (a few samples of this study predate the infection). The sample titles of this study are shuffled in the database, so cell type and time point are left out; the donor was told from shared clones.

The J gene is TRBJ2-5, the V gene TRBV6-2 or TRBV6-3; no reliable D call. Between the trimmed V and J ends, which lost 7 bases and 7 bases, there was a span of 16 bases. Germline-derived CDR1 and CDR2 are MNHEY and SVGEGT. This CDR3 has 13 residues. Here the CDR3 DNA reads TGTGCCAGCAACACCGGCCGTTGGGGGACCCAGTACTTC. This gives the protein CASNTGRWGTQYF.

The CDR3 DNA sequence: TGTGCCAGCTCACTTCGTGGTAGCGGCGGAACCAATACGCAGTATTTT. It specifies CASSLRGSGGTNTQYF. The rearrangement uses TRBV18 and TRBJ2-3; D is perhaps TRBD2 (6 bases). CDR3 size: 16 residues. Between the trimmed V and J ends, which lost 4 bases and 7 bases, there was a span of 21 bases. Germline lookup yields CDR1 KGHSH and CDR2 LQKENI. Full variable domain (remainder filled in from reference TRBV18 and TRBJ2-3): NAGVMQNPRHLVRRRGQEARLRCSPMKGHSHVYWYRQLPEEGLKFMVYLQKENIIDESGMPKERFSAEFPKEGPSILRIQQVVRGDSAAYFCASSLRGSGGTNTQYFGPGTRLTVL.

J is TRBJ2-3 and V is TRBV27; 10 nucleotides align to TRBD2. The CDR3 runs 17 residues. V was pared by 3 bases and J by 8 bases, with 14 bases of the junction left unmatched. Germline lookup yields CDR1 MNHEY and CDR2 SMNVEV (reference sequence). The CDR3 bases are TGTGCCAGCAGTTTCCTGAAAACTAGCGGGGATCAGGGTACGCAGTATTTT. Protein: CASSFLKTSGDQGTQYF.

The chain joins TRBV5-6 to TRBJ1-3; no definite D call. The germline gives CDR1 SGHDT, CDR2 YYEEEE. Trimming took 4 bases from V and 2 from J, leaving 13 bases between them. The CDR3 runs 15 residues. CDR3 protein: CASSVDPSTGNTIYF. The CDR3 DNA is TGTGCCAGCAGCGTGGACCCAAGCACTGGAAACACCATATATTTT. Filled out from reference TRBV5-6 and TRBJ1-3, the complete variable domain reads DAGVTQSPTHLIKTRGQQVTLRCSPKSGHDTVSWYQQALGQGPQFIFQYYEEEERQRGNFPDRFSGHQFPNYSSELNVNALLLGDSALYLCASSVDPSTGNTIYFGEGSWLTVV.

V gene TRBV10-3 combines with J gene TRBJ1-2, with a tentative D call TRBD1 (5 bases). Germline loops: CDR1 ENHRY, CDR2 SYGVKD. The CDR3 has 14 amino acids. The V and J ends lost 4 bases and 4 bases respectively, with 13 bases between them. CDR3: CAISGDRTPYGYTF. Written as DNA, the CDR3 is TGTGCCATCAGTGGTGACAGAACACCCTATGGCTACACCTTC.

The chain joins TRBV5-1 to TRBJ1-1; 8 bases are shared with TRBD1. CDR3 size: 14 residues. J lost 5 bases, V lost 3 bases, and 6 bases had no gene match. CDR1 and CDR2 from the germline V gene are SGHRS and YFSETQ. In DNA form, the CDR3 reads TGCGCCAGCAGCTCCCGGACAGGGCTAACTGAAGCTTTCTTT. Encoded protein: CASSSRTGLTEAFF.

A note on this clonotype: Just one base apart from a much larger clone, this may be a read error. The genes are TRBV4-3 and TRBJ2-3; D not resolved. The germline V gene has CDR1 LGHNA and CDR2 YSLEER. The CDR3 contains 16 residues. Trimming removed 3 bases at V and 0 bases at J, with 13 bases between. The CDR3 DNA sequence: TGCGCCAGCAGCCAGTCCGTGACGGCAAGCACAGATACGCAGTATTTT. Its translation: CASSQSVTASTDTQYF.

The J gene is TRBJ2-7, the V gene TRBV12-3 or TRBV12-4, with 8 bases lining up with TRBD1. J gave up 5 bases and V 5 bases, and 8 bases lay outside the gene matches. CDR3 length equals 14 residues. The CDR3 sequence: CASSKRTGTDEQYF. The CDR3 DNA sequence: TGTGCCAGCAGTAAACGGACAGGGACCGACGAGCAGTACTTC.